The entry below gives a single T cell receptor beta chain sequence along with its context. What it binds is not known. The study's findings and limits: Tumor memory CD4+ T cell TCR gene usage was found to cluster with blood and lymph node memory CD4+ cells and with lymph node naive CD4+ cells. Tumor-infiltrating Treg TCR alpha and beta sequences overlapped most with tumor naive CD4+ T cells, then blood naive.

TCRdb itself ran the 5' RACE reads through MiXCR, one entry per CDR3 protein. The table includes 25,000 to 40,000 distinct CDR3 sequences, around a quarter detected once. This CDR3 has 16 amino acids. V was pared by 4 bases and J by 5 bases, with 19 bases between. In germline, CDR1 is SGHKS, CDR2 YYEKEE (reference sequence). The specimen sequenced was memory CD4+ T cells sorted from blood. As to subset: memory CD4+ T cells, CD4+CD45RO+CD25-. V usage is TRBV5-5 and J usage is TRBJ1-5; TRBD1 might be the D (5 bases). This TCR was recovered from a female donor with breast cancer. CDR3 region: CASSVGGRQTYQPQHF. CDR3 nucleotides: TGTGCCAGCAGCGTGGGGGGTAGACAGACCTATCAGCCCCAGCATTTT.